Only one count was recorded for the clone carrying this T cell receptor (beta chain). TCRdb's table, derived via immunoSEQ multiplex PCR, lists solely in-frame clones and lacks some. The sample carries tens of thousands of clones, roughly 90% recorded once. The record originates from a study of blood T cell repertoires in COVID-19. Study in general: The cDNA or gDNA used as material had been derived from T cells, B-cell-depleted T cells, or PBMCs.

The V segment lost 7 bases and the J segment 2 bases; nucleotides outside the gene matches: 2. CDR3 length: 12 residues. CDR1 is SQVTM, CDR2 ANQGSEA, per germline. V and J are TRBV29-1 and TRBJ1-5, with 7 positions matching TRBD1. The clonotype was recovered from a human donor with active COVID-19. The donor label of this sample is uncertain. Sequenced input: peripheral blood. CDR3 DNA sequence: TGCAGCGCCGGACAGGGCAATCAGCCCCAGCATTTT. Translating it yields CSAGQGNQPQHF.